These 12 T cell receptor beta chains were sequenced from one sample in a study of blood T cell repertoires in COVID-19. Measured with immunoSEQ multiplex PCR; TCRdb has only the in-frame clones, and not every one. This table holds about 330,000 clones, 75% to 85% found once. The sequencing input was peripheral blood. The receptors were gathered from a human donor in a cohort sampled during active COVID-19.

The CDR3 nucleotides are TGTGCCAGCAGTCCATCCCACACCTACGAGCAGTACTTC. Translation: CASSPSHTYEQYF. This chain links TRBV27 with TRBJ2-7; D ambiguous. V was trimmed by 5 bases and J by 2 bases, leaving 10 bases between them. Germline V gene data show CDR1 as MNHEY and CDR2 as SMNVEV (reference sequence). This CDR3 region has 13 residues.

J is TRBJ1-6 and V is TRBV6-4, with D unclear. V shed 6 bases and J shed 9 bases, with 9 bases lying between them. CDR1 is MRHNA and CDR2 is SNTAGT in the germline V gene. This CDR3 has 12 amino acids. CDR3 in DNA: TGTGCCAGCAGGGAACAGATTTCACCCCTCCACTTT. This gives the protein CASREQISPLHF.

V gene TRBV28 combines with J gene TRBJ1-6; perhaps TRBD1 as D (6 bases). V lost 2 bases and J lost 8, with 10 bases in between. The germline V gene has CDR1 MDHEN and CDR2 SYDVKM. This CDR3 region has 14 residues. DNA for the CDR3: TGTGCCAGCAGTTTAACAGGGAGCGATTCACCCCTCCACTTT. Protein product: CASSLTGSDSPLHF.

The chain employs TRBV6-1 and TRBJ2-1; 8 bases line up with TRBD2. Trimming removed 5 bases from V and 5 bases from J; junction bases left unmatched: 11. This CDR3 has 16 amino acids. Germline V gene data show CDR1 as MNHNS and CDR2 as SASEGT. The CDR3 DNA is TGTGCCAGCAGTAAAGACTTAGCGGGGATCGACAATGAGCAGTTCTTC. Amino acids: CASSKDLAGIDNEQFF.

CDR3 sequence reads: CASQYPGQGEAFF. The CDR3 nucleotides are TGTGCCAGCCAGTATCCGGGACAGGGTGAAGCTTTCTTT. This chain connects TRBV19 to TRBJ1-1; TRBD1 matches 9 bases. This CDR3 is 13 amino acids long. Germline CDR1 reads LNHDA; CDR2 reads SQIVND (reference sequence). The V gene end was trimmed by 9 bases and the J gene end by 7 bases; junction bases not matched to a gene: 9. The entire variable domain, with the rest obtained from reference TRBV19 and TRBJ1-1, is as follows: DGGITQSPKYLFRKEGQNVTLSCEQNLNHDAMYWYRQDPGQGLRLIYYSQIVNDFQKGDIAEGYSVSREKKESFPLTVTSAQKNPTAFYLCASQYPGQGEAFFGQGTRLTVV.

The chain employs TRBV5-1 and TRBJ1-4, with 9 bases fitting TRBD1. Per the germline V gene, CDR1 is SGHRS and CDR2 is YFSETQ. V lost 1 base, J lost 6 bases, and 1 base stayed unmatched. This CDR3 region has 14 residues. The CDR3 region has the DNA TGCGCCAGCAGCTTGACAGGGGGCGATGAAAAACTGTTTTTT. Translation: CASSLTGGDEKLFF.

This clone was seen at least ten times. This chain's CDR3 is CAWARDRDLMNNSPLHF. In DNA form, the CDR3 reads TGTGCCTGGGCGAGGGACAGGGACCTTATGAATAATTCACCCCTCCACTTT. The chain carries TRBV30 and TRBJ1-6; the match to TRBD1 covers 9 bases. Germline lookup yields CDR1 GTSNPN and CDR2 SVGIG (reference sequence). This CDR3 is built from 17 residues. The trim removed 5 bases at V and 5 bases at J, leaving 13 bases unmatched.

The rearrangement uses TRBV5-6 and TRBJ2-5, with D hard to call. Germline lookup yields CDR1 SGHDT and CDR2 YYEEEE. The CDR3 totals 14 residues. V gave up 0 bases and J gave up 3 bases, with 9 bases separating them. The CDR3 loop reads CASSLGVFEETQYF. The DNA of the CDR3 is TGTGCCAGCAGCTTGGGTGTCTTCGAAGAGACCCAGTACTTC.

Note on this clone: Other DNA sequences in the same sample also yield this CDR3. V is TRBV24-1 and J is TRBJ2-2; D may be TRBD1 (5 bases). Germline CDR1 and CDR2: KGHDR and SFDVKD. The CDR3 is made up of 13 amino acids. V was shortened by 7 bases and J by 3 bases, with 8 bases between the two germline ends. Written as DNA, the CDR3 is TGTGCCACCAGGGGGCCTTACACCGGGGAGCTGTTTTTT. Translation gives CATRGPYTGELFF.

The chain employs TRBV6-5 and TRBJ2-1; 7 bases are shared with TRBD1. CDR1 and CDR2 (germline): MNHEY, SVGAGI. With 0 bases clipped from V and 4 bases from J, the junction kept 3 bases outside the gene matches. The CDR3 contains 15 residues. The CDR3 nucleotides are TGTGCCAGCAGTTACTCAGCAGGGGGATACAATGAGCAGTTCTTC. Its protein is CASSYSAGGYNEQFF.

This clone was counted once. This chain joins TRBV27 and TRBJ2-7, with 8 bases matching TRBD2. The CDR3 runs to 13 residues. Germline CDR1 and CDR2: MNHEY and SMNVEV (reference sequence). J was trimmed by 6 bases and V by 5 bases; bases with no gene match: 6. The DNA of the CDR3 is TGTGCCAGCAGTGGGGGGACTAGGGGCGAGCAGTACTTC. It specifies CASSGGTRGEQYF.

The chain combines TRBV24-1 with TRBJ2-1; D remains ambiguous. Germline CDR1 reads KGHDR; CDR2 reads SFDVKD. This CDR3 region has 13 residues. V dropped 4 bases and J dropped 6 bases, with 9 bases sitting between them. CDR3 in amino acids: CATSENPGNEQFF. The CDR3 DNA reads TGTGCCACCAGTGAGAACCCGGGCAATGAGCAGTTCTTC.